These T cell receptor beta chains were read from a single sample in a study of T cell responses to AZD1222 COVID-19 vaccine. The assay was immunoSEQ multiplex PCR, and TCRdb's table has in-frame clones only and misses some. Found here are around 100,000 clones, about 86% of them singletons; the top ten hold approximately 6.8%. This specimen consisted of peripheral blood, obtained on day 0 of AZD1222 vaccination. The receptors were sampled from an adult in good health. Each CDR3 is given with its conserved first and last residue. The D gene is left open where the match is weak. Expanded clones get a size class; other rows say once, few or many, or leave the size out.

J | V | size | D | DNA | CDR3
TRBJ2-1 | TRBV11-3 | - | TRBD1 | TGTGCCAGCAGCTGGACAGGGGGATACTACAATGAGCAGTTCTTC | CASSWTGGYYNEQFF
TRBJ1-1 | TRBV6-5 | few | - | TGTGCCATCAGGACACAGGAAGCTTTCTTT | CAIRTQEAFF
TRBJ2-3 | TRBV27 | - | - | TGTGCCAGCAGTTTAACAGGGTCAGATACGCAGTATTTT | CASSLTGSDTQYF
TRBJ2-2 | TRBV3-1/TRBV3-2 | - | TRBD2 | TGTGCCAGCAGCCCACACCGACTAGCGGGGGGCGGGGAGCTGTTTTTT | CASSPHRLAGGGELFF
TRBJ2-3 | TRBV5-8 | - | TRBD2 | TGTGCCAGCAGCTTGGCCGGGGGGTTGACAGATACGCAGTATTTT | CASSLAGGLTDTQYF
TRBJ1-2 | TRBV9 | - | - | TGTGCCAGCAGCGTAGCCGTTAAATGGGCACCCTCTAGGCTTTACTATGGCTACACCTTC | CASSVAVKWAPSRLYYGYTF
TRBJ1-6 | TRBV3-1/TRBV3-2 | - | TRBD1 | TGTGCCAGCAGCCGATGGGACAGTCCTAATTCACCCCTCCACTTT | CASSRWDSPNSPLHF
TRBJ2-3 | TRBV5-4 | once | - | TGTGCCAGCAGCTTGATATCTAGCACAGATACGCAGTATTTT | CASSLISSTDTQYF
TRBJ1-2 | TRBV14 | few | TRBD1 | TGTGCCAGCAGCCAGGGACAGGCCTATGGCTACACCTTC | CASSQGQAYGYTF
TRBJ2-1 | TRBV21-1 | - | - | TGTGCCAGCAGCCTAGGGGCCTCCGGGACAGAGGGACTAGCGGGGGTAAATGAGCAGTTCTTC | CASSLGASGTEGLAGVNEQFF
TRBJ1-5 | TRBV19 | - | TRBD1 | TGTGCCAGTAGGACAGGGGTAGGAGTGTATCAGCCCCAGCATTTT | CASRTGVGVYQPQHF
TRBJ1-1 | TRBV6-2/TRBV6-3 | - | - | TGTGCCAGCAGTCCCCACTCTATGAACACTGAAGCTTTCTTT | CASSPHSMNTEAFF
TRBJ1-2 | TRBV11-3 | - | - | TGTGCCAGCAGCCCGAGGACACCTAACTATGGCTACACCTTC | CASSPRTPNYGYTF
TRBJ2-5 | TRBV12-5 | - | - | TGTGCTAGTGGTCCGCCTGCCATAAGCGGTAACCAAGAGACCCAGTACTTC | CASGPPAISGNQETQYF
TRBJ2-7 | TRBV3-1/TRBV3-2 | - | - | TGTGCCAGCAGCCAAGATCCCACAGGGACCTACGAGCAGTACTTC | CASSQDPTGTYEQYF
TRBJ2-1 | TRBV5-1 | - | - | TGCGCCAGCAGCTGGCGGGCAGGGAACGAGCAGTTCTTC | CASSWRAGNEQFF
TRBJ1-3 | TRBV30 | - | TRBD1 | TGTGCCTGGAGTGCCGGGACAGGGTTTTTTCCTTCTGGAAACACCATATATTTT | CAWSAGTGFFPSGNTIYF
TRBJ1-2 | TRBV7-3 | - | TRBD1 | TGTGCCAGCAGCCCCGGACAGGGCTATGGCTACACCTTC | CASSPGQGYGYTF
TRBJ2-1 | TRBV7-8 | - | - | TGTGCCAGCAGCTTACCCCGGGTCGAAACAAATGAGCAGTTCTTC | CASSLPRVETNEQFF
TRBJ2-7 | TRBV5-1 | - | - | TGCGCCAGCAGCTTGGACGGTCCCCCAAGCGAGCAGTACTTC | CASSLDGPPSEQYF
TRBJ1-2 | TRBV29-1 | - | - | TGCAGCATAGTGGGGGGCACCTATGGCTACACCTTC | CSIVGGTYGYTF
TRBJ1-2 | TRBV7-2 | - | TRBD1 | TGTGCCAGCAGCTTATTTGTGTCAGGGGGCTCCCGCGGTGGCTACACCTTC | CASSLFVSGGSRGGYTF
TRBJ2-5 | TRBV19 | - | TRBD2 | TGTGCCAGTAGGGGACTAGCTGGGGGGGAGACCCAGTACTTC | CASRGLAGGETQYF
TRBJ1-5 | TRBV19 | - | - | TGTGCCAGTAGTATCGGAGGCGGCAGCAACAATCAGCCCCAGCATTTT | CASSIGGGSNNQPQHF
TRBJ1-1 | TRBV5-1 | - | - | TGCGCCAGCAGCTTGAAGAGGGGTATGAACACTGAAGCTTTCTTT | CASSLKRGMNTEAFF
TRBJ1-6 | TRBV6-6 | - | TRBD1 | TGTGCCAGCAGTCCTGACAGGGGGCGCGGTTCACCCCTCCACTTT | CASSPDRGRGSPLHF
TRBJ2-7 | TRBV4-2 | - | - | TGTGCCAGCAGCCAAGACCGTGGGTACTCCTACGAGCAGTACTTC | CASSQDRGYSYEQYF
TRBJ1-2 | TRBV12-3/TRBV12-4 | - | - | TGTGCCAGCAGTTTAGTGACAGGCTATGGCTACACCTTC | CASSLVTGYGYTF
TRBJ1-2 | TRBV27 | - | TRBD1 | TGTGCCAGCAGTGCCGGACAGGGTCTTCGAGCTAACTATGGCTACACCTTC | CASSAGQGLRANYGYTF